This TCR beta chain was sequenced during a study of T cell clonotyping in hematopoietic cell transplantation. Study results and caveats: Pathologically expanded recipient clonotypes increased progressively from day 30 to day 180 as diversity fell.

Data came from immunoSEQ multiplex PCR; TCRdb stores just in-frame clones and leaves some out. This sample has some 13,000 clones, with about nine tenths found just once. Remarks on this clone: Its antigen remains unknown.

The source material was peripheral blood mononuclear cells. The sequence was obtained from a man aged 25 to 40 in good health. Some clones in this sample may be carry-over from other donors' samples.

The CDR3 DNA reads as TGTGCCAGTAGTATAGATCGCAGGGAATCCTACGAGCAGTACTTC. Its protein is CASSIDRRESYEQYF. V and J are TRBV19 and TRBJ2-7; D is perhaps TRBD1 (5 bases). Germline CDR1 LNHDA, CDR2 SQIVND (reference sequence). The germline V and J ends were trimmed by 0 bases and 1 base, with 10 bases remaining between them. The CDR3 length is 15 residues.